The rows below give T cell receptor beta chains drawn from one sample of a study of T cell responses to AZD1222 COVID-19 vaccine. Here immunoSEQ multiplex PCR was the method, and the copy in TCRdb shows in-frame clones only, minus some. The repertoire holds 120,000 or so clones, approximately 94% seen once, with less than 6% in the top ten. Specimen: peripheral blood, collected 28 days after the second AZD1222 dose. All receptors come from an adult who received the AZD1222 COVID-19 vaccine. The CDR3 runs from the conserved cysteine through the conserved F or W. The D gene is left open where the match is weak. The listing skips clone size in some rows; elsewhere it reads once, few, many or a size class.

>TRBV3-1/TRBV3-2|NA|TRBJ1-3|NA
TGTGCCAGCAGCCAAGGAACAGGCTCTGGAAACACCATATATTTT
CASSQGTGSGNTIYF
>TRBV2|TRBD2|TRBJ2-2|NA
TGTGCCAGCAGTCCCACCGGGGGGGGAGCCGGGGAGCTGTTTTTT
CASSPTGGGAGELFF
>TRBV7-8|TRBD1|TRBJ2-7|few
TGTGCCAGCAGCCCGCTCGGGACAGGAGCCTACGAGCAGTACTTC
CASSPLGTGAYEQYF
>TRBV18|TRBD2|TRBJ2-3|once
TGTGCCAGCTCACCATTAGCGGGAGGGACAGATACGCAGTATTTT
CASSPLAGGTDTQYF
>TRBV11-2|TRBD2|TRBJ2-5|NA
TGTGCCAGCAGGGTCATCGGGGGGGGTGAAGGGACCCAGTACTTC
CASRVIGGGEGTQYF
>TRBV27|TRBD2|TRBJ2-7|NA
TGTGCCAGCAGTTCTTTTAGCGGGGGGCCCTACGAGCAGTACTTC
CASSSFSGGPYEQYF
>TRBV28|TRBD1|TRBJ2-1|once
TGTGCCAGCAACGCCAGGGACAGGAGCTCCTACAATGAGCAGTTCTTC
CASNARDRSSYNEQFF
>TRBV19|NA|TRBJ1-2|NA
TGTGCCAGTAGTCACTCAGAGCCGGTTGGCTACACCTTC
CASSHSEPVGYTF
>TRBV12-3/TRBV12-4|TRBD2|TRBJ2-7|NA
TGTGCCAGCAGACTAGCGGCCTCCTACGAGCAGTACTTC
CASRLAASYEQYF
>TRBV7-7|NA|TRBJ1-3|NA
TGTGCTAGCAGCTCAGGTCTCGGAAACACCATATATTTT
CASSSGLGNTIYF
>TRBV4-1|TRBD1|TRBJ1-6|NA
TGCGCCAGCAGCCAAGTGGGGGTCGGGACAGGGAGACCCCTCCACTTT
CASSQVGVGTGRPLHF
>TRBV2|NA|TRBJ1-4|NA
TGTGCCAGCACCCAAAGCCGCGTGGGTGGCCCTGAAAAACTGTTTTTT
CASTQSRVGGPEKLFF
>TRBV11-2|TRBD2|TRBJ2-7|NA
TGTGCCAGCAGCTCCGGACTAGCGGGAGTAAACGAGCAGTACTTC
CASSSGLAGVNEQYF
>TRBV7-9|TRBD1|TRBJ1-5|once
TGTGCCAGCAGCTTTCCTGGGACAGTTAGCAATCAGCCCCAGCATTTT
CASSFPGTVSNQPQHF
>TRBV2|NA|TRBJ1-6|NA
TGTGCCAGCATCCGTCTCGACAGAAATAATTCACCCCTCCACTTT
CASIRLDRNNSPLHF
>TRBV7-2|TRBD2|TRBJ2-3|NA
TGTGCCTCGGGGCGGGAGATTGCAGATACGCAGTATTTT
CASGREIADTQYF
>TRBV7-9|NA|TRBJ1-4|NA
TGTGCCAGCAGCTTCACTTACAGGTTTGAAAAACTGTTTTTT
CASSFTYRFEKLFF
>TRBV7-2|TRBD2|TRBJ2-3|NA
TGTGCCAGCAGCTTTGGCGGGAGCGATACGCAGTATTTT
CASSFGGSDTQYF
>TRBV5-6|TRBD2|TRBJ2-5|NA
TGTGCCAGCAGCCGGGAGGCGAGAGAGACCCAGTACTTC
CASSREARETQYF
>TRBV2|NA|TRBJ1-2|NA
TGTGCCAGCAGTTCGGACAGTGACTATGGCTACACCTTC
CASSSDSDYGYTF
>TRBV18|NA|TRBJ1-6|NA
TGTGCCAGCTCACCTCCCAGAAGCGGTAATTCACCCCTCCACTTT
CASSPPRSGNSPLHF
>TRBV29-1|TRBD1|TRBJ1-2|NA
TGCAGCGTTGAAGTAGGACAGGGGGCCGGTGGCTACACCTTC
CSVEVGQGAGGYTF
>TRBV27|NA|TRBJ1-5|NA
TGTGCCAGCAGTTTATACACCCGTCAGCCCCAGCATTTT
CASSLYTRQPQHF
>TRBV7-9|NA|TRBJ2-3|NA
TGTGCCAGCAGCTCCCTCGTTTGGCTAGCTACGGATTTT
CASSSLVWLATDF
>TRBV6-6|TRBD1|TRBJ2-6|NA
TGTGCCAGCAGTCCCCGGGACAGTGGCTCTGGGGCCAACGTCCTGACTTTC
CASSPRDSGSGANVLTF
>TRBV9|TRBD1|TRBJ1-1|NA
TGTGCCAGCAGCGTCCTCACAGGGGACACTGAAGCTTTCTTT
CASSVLTGDTEAFF
>TRBV2|NA|TRBJ2-7|NA
TGTGCCAGCGGTAAGATCCCCAACTACGAGCAGTACTTC
CASGKIPNYEQYF
>TRBV6-5|NA|TRBJ2-3|NA
TGTGCCAGCACGAGTAACGAGGCAGATACGCAGTATTTT
CASTSNEADTQYF
>TRBV5-1|TRBD1|TRBJ1-4|NA
TGCGCCAGCAGCACCTGGACAGGGGCGAGTGAAAAACTGTTTTTT
CASSTWTGASEKLFF
>TRBV6-2/TRBV6-3|TRBD2|TRBJ2-1|NA
TGTGCCAGCAGTTACTCTGGCGGGAGACGCTACAATGAGCAGTTCTTC
CASSYSGGRRYNEQFF
>TRBV28|NA|TRBJ1-2|NA
TGTGCCAGCAGCTCCGTCGCAGGATCACGGGGCTACACCTTC
CASSSVAGSRGYTF
>TRBV7-2|NA|TRBJ2-3|once
TGTGCCAGCACCCTCGGTGGGGCGACCACAGATACGCAGTATTTT
CASTLGGATTDTQYF
>TRBV12-3/TRBV12-4|NA|TRBJ1-3|NA
TGTGCCAGCAGTCCATTTCCTTGGAACACCATATATTTT
CASSPFPWNTIYF
>TRBV5-5|NA|TRBJ2-3|NA
TGTGCCAGCAGCCCGATAGGAGCGGATACGCAGTATTTT
CASSPIGADTQYF
>TRBV9|NA|TRBJ2-2|NA
TGTGCCAGCAGCCAGGGGAACACCGGGGAGCTGTTTTTT
CASSQGNTGELFF
>TRBV30|NA|TRBJ1-6|once
TGTGCCTGGAGTGTACTTGTGAAGGGATCCTATAATTCACCCCTCCACTTT
CAWSVLVKGSYNSPLHF
>TRBV4-1|NA|TRBJ2-2|NA
TGCGCCAGCAGCCAAGATGAGGAGGGCGCACATGACGGGGAGCTGTTTTTT
CASSQDEEGAHDGELFF
>TRBV4-3|NA|TRBJ1-1|NA
TGCGCCAGCAGCCAAGATATCGGCGCTGAAGCTTTCTTT
CASSQDIGAEAFF
>TRBV19|TRBD1|TRBJ1-5|NA
TGTGCCAGTAGAAGAGAACCACAGGGGGCGGGTCAGCCCCAGCATTTT
CASRREPQGAGQPQHF
>TRBV25-1|NA|TRBJ2-5|NA
TGTGCCAGCAGCCCAGTCGCGGGGGAGACCCAGTACTTC
CASSPVAGETQYF
>TRBV29-1|NA|TRBJ2-2|NA
TGCAGCAACAGACGCGTCCGGGGGCAGAACACCGGGGAGCTGTTTTTT
CSNRRVRGQNTGELFF
>TRBV5-6|TRBD1|TRBJ2-7|NA
TGTGCCAGCAGCTTGGGGGGGACAGCGGACCACGAGCAGTACTTC
CASSLGGTADHEQYF
>TRBV9|NA|TRBJ1-4|NA
TGTGCCAGCAGCGTAGCTCTGCGGGATGAAAAACTGTTTTTT
CASSVALRDEKLFF
>TRBV4-2|TRBD2|TRBJ2-3|NA
TGTGCCAGCAGCCAAGATGGGCCTAGCGGGAGCACAGATACGCAGTATTTT
CASSQDGPSGSTDTQYF
>TRBV7-8|TRBD1|TRBJ2-3|NA
TGTGCCAGCAGCTCCCGACAGGGGGTGGGTCGTAGCACAGATACGCAGTATTTT
CASSSRQGVGRSTDTQYF
>TRBV19|TRBD1|TRBJ1-5|NA
TGTGCCAGTAGCCTCGACAGGGTATATCAGCCCCAGCATTTT
CASSLDRVYQPQHF
>TRBV5-1|NA|TRBJ1-2|once
TGCGCCAGCAGCCCCCGATGGGCGGAGGGCTACACCTTC
CASSPRWAEGYTF
>TRBV2|NA|TRBJ1-4|NA
TGTGCCAGCAGTGAAGATCGGGGGTACAATGAAAAACTGTTTTTT
CASSEDRGYNEKLFF
>TRBV13|TRBD1|TRBJ1-2|NA
TGTGCCAGCAGCTTATCCCAATCTCCGGGACAGGTCTATGGCTACACCTTC
CASSLSQSPGQVYGYTF
>TRBV29-1|NA|TRBJ2-7|NA
TGCAGCGTTGAAGGGGTTGGGACCTACGAGCAGTACTTC
CSVEGVGTYEQYF
>TRBV19|NA|TRBJ1-1|NA
TGTGCCACCTCACTCAGGGCAGTCACTGAAGCTTTCTTT
CATSLRAVTEAFF
>TRBV10-3|TRBD1|TRBJ2-5|NA
TGTGCCATCTCCCAAGGGGGGACAGGGGGACAAGAGACCCAGTACTTC
CAISQGGTGGQETQYF
>TRBV3-1/TRBV3-2|NA|TRBJ1-5|NA
TGTGCCAGCAGCCAAGGTAGTGGGTTAGGGAATCAGCCCCAGCATTTT
CASSQGSGLGNQPQHF
>TRBV10-2|NA|TRBJ2-7|once
TGCGCCAGCAGCGAGATGGGCTACGAGCAGTACTTC
CASSEMGYEQYF
>TRBV6-5|NA|TRBJ1-4|NA
TGTGCCAGCAGCCCCCGCGGAAAACTGTTTTTT
CASSPRGKLFF
>TRBV5-1|TRBD1|TRBJ2-5|NA
TGCGCCAGCAGCATGGGGGACAGGGACGGGGAGACCCAGTACTTC
CASSMGDRDGETQYF
>TRBV18|NA|TRBJ2-7|NA
TGTGCCAGCTCACCACCGGCTAGCGGGACAGGGGAGCAGTACTTC
CASSPPASGTGEQYF